Below, 25 T cell receptor beta chains from the same sample are listed, as sequenced in a study of vaccination effects on CD4 cells after COVID-19. The antigens these receptors bind are not known. Researchers isolated CD4+ T cells once approximately ten days of culture had elapsed. Two doses of BNT162b2 or mRNA-1273 vaccine were administered to participants. The table came from immunoSEQ multiplex PCR; TCRdb's copy has only in-frame clones and leaves some out. This table has around 49,000 clones, around 70% appearing once. The sequencing here drew on CD4+ T cells from PBMCs cultured without peptide, taken after COVID-19 vaccination. All receptors derive from a human donor who received a COVID-19 vaccine.

This clone was detected only a few times. V and J are TRBV10-1 and TRBJ2-2; D ambiguous. Germline lookup yields CDR1 WNHNN and CDR2 SYGVQD (reference sequence). The CDR3 covers 12 residues. With 5 bases removed from V and 6 bases from J, the gap between germline ends came to 7 bases. CDR3 amino acids: CASSTPAGELFF. CDR3 nucleotides: TGCGCCAGCAGTACCCCAGCCGGGGAGCTGTTTTTT.

The chain joins TRBV28 to TRBJ1-2, with 10 bases fitting TRBD1. From germline, CDR1 is MDHEN and CDR2 SYDVKM. Unmatched junction bases numbered 7, after V lost 5 bases and J lost 4 bases. This CDR3 has 15 amino acids. CDR3 DNA sequence: TGTGCCAGCAGTGCGACCCGGGACAGGGGCTATGGCTACACCTTC. Translating gives CASSATRDRGYGYTF.

This rearrangement joins TRBV2 to TRBJ2-1, with 16 bases matching TRBD2. CDR1 and CDR2 (germline): SNHLY, FYNNEI. The CDR3 length is 16 residues. J was trimmed by 9 bases and V by 6 bases; bases with no gene match: 8. CDR3 in amino acids: CASRSGTSGGAREQFF. CDR3 nucleotides: TGTGCCAGCAGGAGTGGGACTAGCGGGGGGGCCCGTGAGCAGTTCTTC.

This sequence joins TRBV7-9 and TRBJ2-7, with TRBD1 matching 8 bases. V gave up 4 bases and J gave up 4 bases; unmatched junction bases: 3. Germline V CDR1 and CDR2: SEHNR, FQNEAQ (reference sequence). The CDR3 covers 13 residues. Written as DNA, the CDR3 is TGTGCCAGCAGCTGGGACAGGTCTTACGAGCAGTACTTC. Its translation: CASSWDRSYEQYF.

This clone showed up just a few times. The chain combines TRBV19 with TRBJ2-1; TRBD2 matches 8 bases. Germline V CDR1 and CDR2: LNHDA, SQIVND (reference sequence). This CDR3 is 16 amino acids long. J lost 0 bases, V lost 8 bases, and 9 bases had no gene match. The CDR3 sequence: CASGPGGTSSYNEQFF. Written as DNA, the CDR3 is TGTGCCAGTGGACCGGGGGGGACGAGCTCCTACAATGAGCAGTTCTTC.

The V call is TRBV18, the J call TRBJ1-1; D is possibly TRBD1 (6 bases). Germline V gene sequence: CDR1 KGHSH, CDR2 LQKENI. This CDR3 spans 14 amino acids. V lost 2 bases and J 6 bases, leaving 13 bases between the germline ends. The CDR3 region is CASSPAGAIAEAFF. The CDR3 DNA is TGTGCCAGCTCACCAGCGGGGGCGATTGCTGAAGCTTTCTTT.

This chain joins TRBV19 and TRBJ2-3; TRBD1 is a possible D gene (5 bases). The CDR3 spans 13 residues. V dropped 6 bases and J dropped 0 bases, with 7 bases sitting between them. The germline CDR1 and CDR2 sequences are LNHDA and SQIVND (reference sequence). In DNA, the CDR3 is TGTGCCAGTAGGACAGCCAGCACAGATACGCAGTATTTT. Translated: CASRTASTDTQYF.

V and J are TRBV6-5 and TRBJ2-5, with 13 positions matching TRBD2. Germline values: CDR1 MNHEY, CDR2 SVGAGI. The V segment lost 7 bases and the J segment 5 bases; nucleotides outside the gene matches: 7. The CDR3 runs 15 residues. CDR3 coding DNA: TGTGCCAGCACCTACGGGACTAGCGGGGCCGAGACCCAGTACTTC. Amino acids: CASTYGTSGAETQYF.

The V gene is TRBV15, the J gene TRBJ2-1; D possibly uses TRBD1 or TRBD2 (5 bases each). The CDR3 is 13 residues long. Germline V CDR1 and CDR2: LNHNV, YYDKDF (reference sequence). V dropped 0 bases and J dropped 10 bases, with 10 bases sitting between them. The CDR3 loop reads CATSRDRGTEQFF. The CDR3 DNA reads as TGTGCCACCAGCAGAGATCGAGGGACCGAGCAGTTCTTC.

The genes are TRBV5-1 and TRBJ1-4; no reliable D call. In germline, CDR1 is SGHRS, CDR2 YFSETQ. Trimming removed 4 bases at V and 7 bases at J, with 17 bases between. The CDR3 has 15 residues. CDR3 DNA sequence: TGCGCCAGCAGCCAAGAGGGTGGGAAATCTGAAAAACTGTTTTTT. It codes for CASSQEGGKSEKLFF.

The chain employs TRBV7-2 and TRBJ1-3; no definite D call. Germline loops: CDR1 SGHTA, CDR2 FQGNSA. CDR3 length: 16 residues. Trimming shortened V by 7 bases and J by 0 bases, and 16 bases separated the two germline ends. The CDR3 DNA is TGTGCCAGCACCCCGCTGGCAGATACCTCTGGAAACACCATATATTTT. Its protein product is CASTPLADTSGNTIYF.

V is TRBV12-3 or TRBV12-4 and J is TRBJ2-2; D unclear. Trimming removed 3 bases at V and 7 bases at J, with 3 bases between. The CDR3 has 11 amino acids. CDR3 coding DNA: TGTGCCAGCAGTTTGAACGGGGAGCTGTTTTTT. Its protein product is CASSLNGELFF.

J is TRBJ1-2 and V is TRBV2; no clear D. CDR3 size: 13 residues. Trimming shortened V by 4 bases and J by 4 bases, and 10 bases separated the two germline ends. Germline V gene sequence: CDR1 SNHLY, CDR2 FYNNEI. CDR3 DNA sequence: TGTGCCAGCAGTGCGAGTGAAGGCTATGGCTACACCTTC. Its protein is CASSASEGYGYTF.

This chain links TRBV5-1 with TRBJ1-5; D uncertain. Germline V gives CDR1 SGHRS, CDR2 YFSETQ. Between the trimmed V and J ends, which lost 0 bases and 7 bases, there was a span of 8 bases. The CDR3 is 13 residues long. CDR3 residues: CASSLEGYQPQHF. CDR3 nucleotides: TGCGCCAGCAGCTTGGAGGGTTACCAGCCCCAGCATTTT.

The rearrangement uses TRBV27 and TRBJ2-7, with 12 positions matching TRBD2. Germline CDR1 reads MNHEY; CDR2 reads SMNVEV (reference sequence). The CDR3 is made up of 14 amino acids. J was trimmed by 4 bases and V by 5 bases; bases with no gene match: 3. The CDR3 protein is CASSRTSGKYEQYF. The CDR3, as DNA: TGTGCCAGCAGTCGGACTAGCGGGAAGTACGAGCAGTACTTC.

The J gene is TRBJ1-1, the V gene TRBV5-6; D may be TRBD1 (5 bases). The ends were cut back, 3 bases at V and 6 bases at J, with 9 bases in the middle. Per germline, CDR1 SGHDT and CDR2 YYEEEE. The CDR3 covers 12 residues. The CDR3 DNA reads TGTGCCAGCAGCTCCCGACAGTCTGAAGCTTTCTTT. Residues: CASSSRQSEAFF. Based on the CDR3 plus reference TRBV5-6 and TRBJ1-1, the full variable domain is DAGVTQSPTHLIKTRGQQVTLRCSPKSGHDTVSWYQQALGQGPQFIFQYYEEEERQRGNFPDRFSGHQFPNYSSELNVNALLLGDSALYLCASSSRQSEAFFGQGTRLTVV.

The chain employs TRBV4-2 and TRBJ1-1; TRBD1 might be the D (6 bases). Germline lookup yields CDR1 LGHNA and CDR2 YNFKEQ. The germline V and J ends were trimmed by 4 bases and 5 bases, with 17 bases remaining between them. The CDR3 consists of 15 residues. CDR3 amino acids: CASSLLRGRETEAFF. The CDR3 region has the DNA TGTGCCAGCAGCCTGCTCAGGGGAAGGGAAACTGAAGCTTTCTTT.

The genes are TRBV18 and TRBJ2-7; D gene unclear. Germline loops: CDR1 KGHSH, CDR2 LQKENI. The CDR3 loop spans 14 amino acids. Between the trimmed V and J ends, which lost 1 base and 3 bases, there was a span of 10 bases. This CDR3 reads CASSPRTEGYEQYF. The DNA for the CDR3 is TGTGCCAGCTCACCACGGACGGAAGGCTACGAGCAGTACTTC.

The chain couples TRBV6-4 to TRBJ1-5; 8 nucleotides match TRBD1. Germline-derived CDR1 and CDR2 are MRHNA and SNTAGT. This CDR3 has 15 amino acids. After removal of 6 bases from V and 1 base from J, the junction contained 5 bases not matched to a gene. CDR3: CASSPTGGSNQPQHF. CDR3 sequence (DNA): TGTGCCAGCAGCCCTACAGGGGGGAGCAATCAGCCCCAGCATTTT.

Remarks on this clone: One end of the junction varies from germline; a read error may be responsible. V usage is TRBV19 and J usage is TRBJ2-7, with a weak D call TRBD2 (5 bases). Germline V gene data show CDR1 as LNHDA and CDR2 as SQIVND (reference sequence). The CDR3 is made up of 8 amino acids. The DNA of the CDR3 is TGTGCCAGTGGACTCCCCCACTTC. Amino acid sequence: CASGLPHF. The full variable domain, completed using reference TRBV19 and TRBJ2-7, is DGGITQSPKYLFRKEGQNVTLSCEQNLNHDAMYWYRQDPGQGLRLIYYSQIVNDFQKGDIAEGYSVSREKKESFPLTVTSAQKNPTAFYLCASGLPHFGPGTRLTVT.

The chain carries TRBV21-1 and TRBJ2-7. TRBV21-1 is classified as a pseudogene. The CDR3 extends over 15 amino acids. This chain's CDR3 is CASPKGGVGTYEQYF. The CDR3 coding sequence is TGTGCCAGCCCAAAGGGGGGAGTGGGGACCTACGAGCAGTACTTC.

This chain links TRBV2 with TRBJ2-5; 13 bases align to TRBD2. CDR3 length: 16 residues. V was clipped by 5 bases and J by 3 bases; unmatched bases: 6. Germline V lookup: CDR1 SNHLY, CDR2 FYNNEI. This CDR3 is CASSSLAGGPEETQYF. The CDR3 DNA follows: TGTGCCAGCAGTTCACTAGCGGGGGGGCCAGAAGAGACCCAGTACTTC.

CDR3 in amino acids: CASTSGPNTEAFF. DNA for the CDR3: TGTGCCAGCACATCGGGGCCGAACACTGAAGCTTTCTTT. This chain links TRBV2 with TRBJ1-1; perhaps TRBD1 as D (5 bases). The CDR3 length is 13 residues. CDR1 is SNHLY and CDR2 is FYNNEI in the germline V gene. V was clipped by 7 bases and J by 1 base, with 10 bases between them. Drawing the rest from reference TRBV2 and TRBJ1-1, the complete variable domain is EPEVTQTPSHQVTQMGQEVILRCVPISNHLYFYWYRQILGQKVEFLVSFYNNEISEKSEIFDDQFSVERPDGSNFTLKIRSTKLEDSAMYFCASTSGPNTEAFFGQGTRLTVV.

The chain recombines TRBV7-9 with TRBJ2-7, with D perhaps being TRBD1 or TRBD2 (6 bases each). The V end lost 5 bases, the J end lost 0 bases, and 17 bases lay between the germline ends. The CDR3 runs to 16 residues. CDR1 and CDR2 from the germline V gene are SEHNR and FQNEAQ (reference sequence). The CDR3 DNA is TGTGCCAGCAGCCGGAGGGGGGACTCCAGCTCCTACGAGCAGTACTTC. Protein product: CASSRRGDSSSYEQYF.

Only one count was recorded for this clone. The CDR3 reads CASSQDQYYSGNTIYF. CDR3 coding DNA: TGTGCCAGCAGCCAAGATCAGTACTACTCTGGAAACACCATATATTTT. The chain joins TRBV3-1 (or the pseudogene TRBV3-2) to TRBJ1-3; unclear D gene. CDR3 length equals 16 residues. Trimming left V 0 bases short and J 0 bases short, with 9 bases between. In germline, CDR1 is LGHDT, CDR2 YNNKEL (reference sequence).